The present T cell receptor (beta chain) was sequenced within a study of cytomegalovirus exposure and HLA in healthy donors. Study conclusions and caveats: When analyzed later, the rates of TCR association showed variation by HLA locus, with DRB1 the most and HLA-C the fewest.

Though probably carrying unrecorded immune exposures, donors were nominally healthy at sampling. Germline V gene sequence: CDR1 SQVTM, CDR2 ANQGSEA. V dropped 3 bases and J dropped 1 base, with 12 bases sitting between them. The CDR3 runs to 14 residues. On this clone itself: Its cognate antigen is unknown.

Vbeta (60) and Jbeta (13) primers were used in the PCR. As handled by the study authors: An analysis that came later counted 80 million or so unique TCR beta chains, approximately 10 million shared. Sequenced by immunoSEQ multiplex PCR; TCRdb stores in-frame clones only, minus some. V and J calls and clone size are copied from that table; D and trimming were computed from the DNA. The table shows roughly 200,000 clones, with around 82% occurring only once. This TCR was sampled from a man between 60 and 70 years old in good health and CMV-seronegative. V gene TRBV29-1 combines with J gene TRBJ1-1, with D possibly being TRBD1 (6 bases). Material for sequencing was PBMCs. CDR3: CSVEVGAGNTEAFF. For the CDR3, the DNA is TGCAGCGTTGAGGTGGGGGCTGGGAACACTGAAGCTTTCTTT.